This TCR beta chain was recovered during a study of beta chain features in type 1 diabetes. The investigators reverse transcribed all of the isolated RNA, so they sequenced expressed TCRB transcripts. TCRdb's copy holds only in-frame clones and misses some; the assay was immunoSEQ multiplex PCR. The sample has nearly 350,000 clones, roughly 8% seen once. This sequence originates from a woman aged 18-29 years in good health. Sequences were obtained from central memory CD4+ T cells from blood.

The CDR3: CASSYSFFQETQYF. Here the CDR3 DNA reads TGTGCCAGCAGTTACTCTTTCTTCCAAGAGACCCAGTACTTC. The chain couples TRBV6-5 to TRBJ2-5; no firm D call. Germline V gives CDR1 MNHEY, CDR2 SVGAGI. Trimming shortened V by 0 bases and J by 1 base, and 6 bases separated the two germline ends. The CDR3 runs 14 residues.